A single sample gave rise to the 9 T cell receptor beta chains below, sequenced in a study of early T cells in non-severe SARS-CoV-2 infection. TCRdb itself ran the 5' RACE reads through MiXCR, one entry per CDR3 protein. Seen here are 68,000 or so distinct CDR3 sequences, roughly an eighth observed once, and the top ten hold about 1.6%. Sequencing was performed on whole blood. These TCRs come from an adult who was a healthcare worker with PCR-confirmed SARS-CoV-2 infection or an uninfected control (not recorded which).

This clonotype was observed at least ten times. The genes are TRBV7-2 and TRBJ2-1; TRBD1 agrees at 9 bases. Germline V gene lookup returns CDR1 SGHTA and CDR2 FQGNSA. The CDR3 is made up of 16 amino acids. Trimming cost V 1 base and J 8 bases; bases outside gene matches: 9. The CDR3 reads CASSLVGTGKMYEQFF. The CDR3 DNA reads TGTGCCAGCAGCTTAGTTGGGACAGGGAAGATGTATGAGCAGTTCTTC.

There are many counts of this clonotype. V gene TRBV6-1 combines with J gene TRBJ2-1, with 8 bases aligning to TRBD1. The CDR3 is 16 amino acids. V lost 6 bases to trimming and J lost 1 base; unmatched junction nucleotides: 8. In germline, CDR1 is MNHNS, CDR2 SASEGT. CDR3 protein: CASSRGQGLSYNEQFF. In DNA form, the CDR3 reads TGTGCCAGCAGCCGCGGACAGGGCCTATCCTACAATGAGCAGTTCTTC.

The chain joins TRBV10-3 to TRBJ2-5; D gene unclear. Trimming took off 3 bases at V and 3 bases at J, with 8 bases between the two ends. CDR1 is ENHRY, CDR2 SYGVKD, per germline. The CDR3 is 13 amino acids. CDR3 protein: CAISDWTEETQYF. The CDR3 bases are TGTGCCATCAGTGATTGGACGGAAGAGACCCAGTACTTC.

The V call is TRBV7-2, the J call TRBJ1-2, with no clear D. Looked up from germline, CDR1 is SGHTA and CDR2 is FQGNSA. The V and J ends lost 2 bases and 8 bases respectively, with 15 bases between them. CDR3 length: 14 amino acids. The DNA for the CDR3 is TGTGCCAGCAGCTTAACCCATCAGCGGGCCGGCTACACCTTC. The encoded protein is CASSLTHQRAGYTF.

The sample holds a few counts of this clonotype. V usage is TRBV7-6 and J usage is TRBJ2-4, with 9 bases fitting TRBD1. The CDR3 is made up of 13 amino acids. V was clipped by 5 bases and J by 8 bases; unmatched bases: 4. Germline assignment: CDR1 SGHVS and CDR2 FNYEAQ. The DNA of the CDR3 is TGTGCCAGCAGCCAAACAGGGGGCTACATTCAGTACTTC. Translated, it gives CASSQTGGYIQYF.

This clonotype occurred a few times. V usage is TRBV11-1 and J usage is TRBJ2-1, with no clear D. CDR1 and CDR2 from the germline V gene are SGHAT and FQDESV (reference sequence). This CDR3 comprises 13 residues. V was clipped by 1 base and J by 9 bases, with 10 bases between them. The CDR3 sequence is CASSLGSWGEQFF. The DNA for the CDR3 is TGTGCCAGCAGCTTAGGTAGTTGGGGTGAGCAGTTCTTC.

This clonotype was observed many times. The rearrangement uses TRBV20-1 and TRBJ1-5; unclear D gene. Germline CDR1 is DFQATT and CDR2 is SNEGSKA (reference sequence). The V end lost 5 bases, the J end lost 2 bases, and 13 bases lay between the germline ends. The CDR3 has 14 amino acids. DNA for the CDR3: TGCAGTGCTTCCGACCTCCGAGGCAATCAGCCCCAGCATTTT. Translating gives CSASDLRGNQPQHF.

This sequence joins TRBV7-6 and TRBJ2-2; unclear D gene. The ends were cut back, 2 bases at V and 1 base at J, with 5 bases in the middle. Germline values: CDR1 SGHVS, CDR2 FNYEAQ. The CDR3 length is 14 residues. CDR3 residues: CASSLNRNTGELFF. In DNA form, the CDR3 reads TGTGCCAGCAGCTTAAATCGGAACACCGGGGAGCTGTTTTTT.

This clonotype occurred a few times. The CDR3 reads CAWTLAGGGSTDTQYF. The CDR3 coding sequence is TGTGCCTGGACTCTAGCGGGGGGAGGAAGCACAGATACGCAGTATTTT. The chain has TRBV30 and TRBJ2-3; 11 bases line up with TRBD2. This CDR3 is 16 amino acids long. V lost 4 bases and J lost 0; bases outside the gene matches: 6. Per the germline V gene, CDR1 is GTSNPN and CDR2 is SVGIG (reference sequence). The whole variable domain, remainder taken from reference TRBV30 and TRBJ2-3, is SQTIHQWPATLVQPVGSPLSLECTVEGTSNPNLYWYRQAAGRGLQLLFYSVGIGQISSEVPQNLSASRPQDRQFILSSKKLLLSDSGFYLCAWTLAGGGSTDTQYFGPGTRLTVL.